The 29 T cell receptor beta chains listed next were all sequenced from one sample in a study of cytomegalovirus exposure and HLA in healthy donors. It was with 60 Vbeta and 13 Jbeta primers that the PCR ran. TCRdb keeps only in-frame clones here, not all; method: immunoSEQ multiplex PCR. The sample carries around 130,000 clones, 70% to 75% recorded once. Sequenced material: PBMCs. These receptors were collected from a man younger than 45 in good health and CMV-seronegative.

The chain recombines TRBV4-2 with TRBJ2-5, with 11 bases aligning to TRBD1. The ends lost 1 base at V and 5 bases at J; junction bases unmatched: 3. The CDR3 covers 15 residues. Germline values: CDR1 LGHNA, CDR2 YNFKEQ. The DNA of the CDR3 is TGTGCCAGCAGCCAAGGGGACAGGGGGATGGAGACCCAGTACTTC. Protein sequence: CASSQGDRGMETQYF.

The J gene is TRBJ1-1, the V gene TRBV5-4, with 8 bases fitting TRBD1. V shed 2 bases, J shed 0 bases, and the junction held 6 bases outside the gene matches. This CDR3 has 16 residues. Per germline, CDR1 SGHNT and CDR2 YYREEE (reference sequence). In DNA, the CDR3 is TGTGCCAGCAGCTTACCGGGACAGGCGTTGAACACTGAAGCTTTCTTT. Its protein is CASSLPGQALNTEAFF.

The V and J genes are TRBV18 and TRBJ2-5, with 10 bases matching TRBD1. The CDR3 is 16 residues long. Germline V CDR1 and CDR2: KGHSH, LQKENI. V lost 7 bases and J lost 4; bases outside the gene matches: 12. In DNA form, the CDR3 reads TGTGCCAGCTTTTCCTCCCGGGACAGGGGAATAGAGACCCAGTACTTC. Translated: CASFSSRDRGIETQYF.

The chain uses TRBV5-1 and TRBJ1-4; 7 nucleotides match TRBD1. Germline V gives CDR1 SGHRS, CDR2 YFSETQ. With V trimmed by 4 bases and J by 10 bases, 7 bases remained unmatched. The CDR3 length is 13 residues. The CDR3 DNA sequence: TGCGCCAGCAGCCAGGGACAGTGGGGAAAACTGTTTTTT. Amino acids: CASSQGQWGKLFF.

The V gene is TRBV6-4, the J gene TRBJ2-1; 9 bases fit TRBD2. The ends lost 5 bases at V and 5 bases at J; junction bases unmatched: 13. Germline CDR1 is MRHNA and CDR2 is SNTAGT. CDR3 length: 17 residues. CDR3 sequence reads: CASSPTGGAGGDNEQFF. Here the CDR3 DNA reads TGTGCCAGCAGTCCCACGGGGGGAGCGGGAGGAGACAATGAGCAGTTCTTC.

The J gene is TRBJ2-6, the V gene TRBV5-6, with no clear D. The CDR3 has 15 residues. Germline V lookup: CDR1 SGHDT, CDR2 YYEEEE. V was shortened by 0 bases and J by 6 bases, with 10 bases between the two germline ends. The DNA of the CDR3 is TGTGCCAGCAGCTTGGCCCCCTATGAGGCCAACGTCCTGACTTTC. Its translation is CASSLAPYEANVLTF. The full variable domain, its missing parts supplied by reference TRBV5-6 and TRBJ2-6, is DAGVTQSPTHLIKTRGQQVTLRCSPKSGHDTVSWYQQALGQGPQFIFQYYEEEERQRGNFPDRFSGHQFPNYSSELNVNALLLGDSALYLCASSLAPYEANVLTFGAGSRLTVL.

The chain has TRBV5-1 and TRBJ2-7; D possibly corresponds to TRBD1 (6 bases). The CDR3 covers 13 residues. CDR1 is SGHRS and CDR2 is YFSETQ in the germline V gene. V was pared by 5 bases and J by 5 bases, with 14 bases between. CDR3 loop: CASRTGERNEQYF. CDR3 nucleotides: TGCGCCAGCAGGACAGGCGAGAGGAACGAGCAGTACTTC.

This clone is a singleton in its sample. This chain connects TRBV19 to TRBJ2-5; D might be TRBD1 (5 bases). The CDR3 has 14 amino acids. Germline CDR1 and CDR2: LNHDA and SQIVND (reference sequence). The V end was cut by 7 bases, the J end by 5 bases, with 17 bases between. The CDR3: CASTPTQGGETQYF. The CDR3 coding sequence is TGTGCCAGTACCCCCACGCAGGGTGGTGAGACCCAGTACTTC.

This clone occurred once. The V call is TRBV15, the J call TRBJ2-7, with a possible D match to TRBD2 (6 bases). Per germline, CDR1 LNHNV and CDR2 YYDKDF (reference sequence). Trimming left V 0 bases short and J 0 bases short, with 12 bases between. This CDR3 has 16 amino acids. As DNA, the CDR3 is TGTGCCACCAGCAGAGATGGACTACAAACCTCCTACGAGCAGTACTTC. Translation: CATSRDGLQTSYEQYF. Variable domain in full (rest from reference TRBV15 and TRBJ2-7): DAMVIQNPRYQVTQFGKPVTLSCSQTLNHNVMYWYQQKSSQAPKLLFHYYDKDFNNEADTPDNFQSRRPNTSFCFLDIRSPGLGDTAMYLCATSRDGLQTSYEQYFGPGTRLTVT.

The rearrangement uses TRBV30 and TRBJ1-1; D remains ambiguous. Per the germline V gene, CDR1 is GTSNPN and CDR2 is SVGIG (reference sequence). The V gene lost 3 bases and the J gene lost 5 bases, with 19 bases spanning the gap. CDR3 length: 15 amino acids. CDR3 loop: CAWSSFAGVITEAFF. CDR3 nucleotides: TGTGCCTGGAGCTCTTTTGCCGGGGTGATAACTGAAGCTTTCTTT.

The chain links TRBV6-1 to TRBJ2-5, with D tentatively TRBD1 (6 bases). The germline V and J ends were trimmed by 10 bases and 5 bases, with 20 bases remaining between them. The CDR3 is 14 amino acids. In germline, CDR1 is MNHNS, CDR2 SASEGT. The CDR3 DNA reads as TGTGCCACCGGGCCCCCACAGGGCGTGGAGACCCAGTACTTC. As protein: CATGPPQGVETQYF.

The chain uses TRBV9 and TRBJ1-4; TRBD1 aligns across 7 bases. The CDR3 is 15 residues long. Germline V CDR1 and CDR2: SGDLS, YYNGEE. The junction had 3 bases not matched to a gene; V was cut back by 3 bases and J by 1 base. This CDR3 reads CASSGQGLTNEKLFF. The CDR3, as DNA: TGTGCCAGCAGCGGACAGGGTTTAACTAATGAAAAACTGTTTTTT.

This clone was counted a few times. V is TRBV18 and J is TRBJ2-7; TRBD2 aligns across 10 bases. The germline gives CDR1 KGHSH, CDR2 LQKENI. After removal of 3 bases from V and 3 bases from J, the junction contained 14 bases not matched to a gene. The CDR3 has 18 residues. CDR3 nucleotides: TGTGCCAGCTCACCCGCAGCTTCGGAAGCGGGAGGGGACTACGAGCAGTACTTC. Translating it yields CASSPAASEAGGDYEQYF. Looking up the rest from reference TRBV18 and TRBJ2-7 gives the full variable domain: NAGVMQNPRHLVRRRGQEARLRCSPMKGHSHVYWYRQLPEEGLKFMVYLQKENIIDESGMPKERFSAEFPKEGPSILRIQQVVRGDSAAYFCASSPAASEAGGDYEQYFGPGTRLTVT.

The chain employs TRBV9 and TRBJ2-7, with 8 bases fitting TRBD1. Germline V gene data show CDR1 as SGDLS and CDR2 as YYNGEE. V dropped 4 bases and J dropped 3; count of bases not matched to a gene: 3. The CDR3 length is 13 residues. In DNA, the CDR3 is TGTGCCAGCAGCATCGGACAGGGCTACGAGCAGTACTTC. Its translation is CASSIGQGYEQYF.

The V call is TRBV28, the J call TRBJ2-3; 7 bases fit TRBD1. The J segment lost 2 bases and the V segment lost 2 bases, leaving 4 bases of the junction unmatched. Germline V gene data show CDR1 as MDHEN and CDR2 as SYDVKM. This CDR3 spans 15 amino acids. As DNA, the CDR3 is TGTGCCAGCAGTTTAGGGACAGCCATCACAGATACGCAGTATTTT. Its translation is CASSLGTAITDTQYF.

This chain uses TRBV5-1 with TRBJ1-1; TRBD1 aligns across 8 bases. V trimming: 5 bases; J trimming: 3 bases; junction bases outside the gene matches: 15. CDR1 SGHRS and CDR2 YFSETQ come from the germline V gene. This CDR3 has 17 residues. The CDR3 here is CASSLTPSGGGYTEAFF. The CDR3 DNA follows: TGCGCCAGCAGTTTAACCCCCTCAGGGGGCGGATACACTGAAGCTTTCTTT.

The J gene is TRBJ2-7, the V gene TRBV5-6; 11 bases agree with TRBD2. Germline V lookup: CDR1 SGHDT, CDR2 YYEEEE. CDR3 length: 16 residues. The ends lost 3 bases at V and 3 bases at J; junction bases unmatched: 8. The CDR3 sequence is CASSSPGSGRVYEQYF. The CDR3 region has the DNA TGTGCCAGCAGCTCCCCCGGTAGCGGGAGGGTCTACGAGCAGTACTTC.

In DNA, the CDR3 is TGTGCCAGCAGCTTAGCGGGGAGCTCCTACGAGCAGTACTTC. The encoded protein is CASSLAGSSYEQYF. The V and J genes are TRBV7-6 and TRBJ2-7; maybe TRBD2 (5 bases). The CDR3 loop spans 14 amino acids. Germline V lookup: CDR1 SGHVS, CDR2 FNYEAQ. Deletions cut 0 bases from V and 0 bases from J, with 6 bases between.

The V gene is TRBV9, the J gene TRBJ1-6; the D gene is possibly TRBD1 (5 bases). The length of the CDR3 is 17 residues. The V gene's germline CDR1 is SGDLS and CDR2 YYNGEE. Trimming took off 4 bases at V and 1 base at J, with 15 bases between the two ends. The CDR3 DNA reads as TGTGCCAGCAGCCCAGAGGAGGGGATTTCCTATAATTCACCCCTCCACTTT. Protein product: CASSPEEGISYNSPLHF. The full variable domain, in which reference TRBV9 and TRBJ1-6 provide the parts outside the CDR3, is DSGVTQTPKHLITATGQRVTLRCSPRSGDLSVYWYQQSLDQGLQFLIQYYNGEERAKGNILERFSAQQFPDLHSELNLSSLELGDSALYFCASSPEEGISYNSPLHFGNGTRLTVT.

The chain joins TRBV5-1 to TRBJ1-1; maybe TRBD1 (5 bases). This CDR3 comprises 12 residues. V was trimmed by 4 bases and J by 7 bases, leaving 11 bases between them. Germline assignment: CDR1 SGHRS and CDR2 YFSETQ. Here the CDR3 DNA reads TGCGCCAGCAGCAGGACACTTGATGAAGCTTTCTTT. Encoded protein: CASSRTLDEAFF.

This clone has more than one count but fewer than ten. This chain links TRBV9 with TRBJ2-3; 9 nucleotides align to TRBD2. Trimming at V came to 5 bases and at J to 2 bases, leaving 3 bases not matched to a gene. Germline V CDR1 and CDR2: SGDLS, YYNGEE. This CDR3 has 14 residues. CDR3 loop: CASRSGGTTDTQYF. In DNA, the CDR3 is TGTGCCAGCAGAAGCGGGGGGACCACAGATACGCAGTATTTT.

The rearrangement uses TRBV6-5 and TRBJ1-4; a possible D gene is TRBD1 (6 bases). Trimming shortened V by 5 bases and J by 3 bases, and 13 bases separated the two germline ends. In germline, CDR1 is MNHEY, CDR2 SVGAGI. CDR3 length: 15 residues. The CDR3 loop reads CASSPNRAANEKLFF. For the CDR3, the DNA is TGTGCCAGCAGTCCTAACAGGGCAGCTAATGAAAAACTGTTTTTT.

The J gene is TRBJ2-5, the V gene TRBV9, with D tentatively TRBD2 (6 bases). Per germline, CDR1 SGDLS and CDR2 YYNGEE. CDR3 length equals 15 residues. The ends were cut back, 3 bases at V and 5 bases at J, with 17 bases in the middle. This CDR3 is CASSEGLLPMETQYF. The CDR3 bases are TGTGCCAGCAGCGAGGGACTCCTCCCTATGGAGACCCAGTACTTC.

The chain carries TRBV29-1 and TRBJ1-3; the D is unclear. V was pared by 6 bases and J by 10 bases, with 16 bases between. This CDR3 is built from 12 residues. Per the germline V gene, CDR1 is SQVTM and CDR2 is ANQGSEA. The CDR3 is CSVGPPGGTIYF. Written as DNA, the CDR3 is TGCAGCGTAGGACCTCCTGGCGGGACCATATATTTT.

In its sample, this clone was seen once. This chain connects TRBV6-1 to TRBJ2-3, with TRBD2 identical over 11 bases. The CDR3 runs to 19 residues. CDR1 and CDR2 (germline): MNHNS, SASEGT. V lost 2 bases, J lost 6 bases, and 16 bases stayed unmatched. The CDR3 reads CASSELAGGLSSRVDTQYF. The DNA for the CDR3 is TGTGCCAGCAGTGAATTAGCGGGAGGGCTTAGCAGTCGGGTGGATACGCAGTATTTT.

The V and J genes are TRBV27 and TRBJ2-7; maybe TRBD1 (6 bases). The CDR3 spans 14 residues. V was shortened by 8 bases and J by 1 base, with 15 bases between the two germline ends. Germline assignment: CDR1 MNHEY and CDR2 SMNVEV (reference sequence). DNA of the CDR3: TGTGCCAGCCAGGCGGCAGGGACATCCTACGAGCAGTACTTC. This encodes CASQAAGTSYEQYF.

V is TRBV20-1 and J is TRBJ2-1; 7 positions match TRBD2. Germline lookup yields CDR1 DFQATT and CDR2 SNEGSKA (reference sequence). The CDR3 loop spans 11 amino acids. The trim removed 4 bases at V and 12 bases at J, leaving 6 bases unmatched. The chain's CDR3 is CSATVGGWQFF. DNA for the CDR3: TGCAGTGCTACAGTGGGGGGGTGGCAGTTCTTC.

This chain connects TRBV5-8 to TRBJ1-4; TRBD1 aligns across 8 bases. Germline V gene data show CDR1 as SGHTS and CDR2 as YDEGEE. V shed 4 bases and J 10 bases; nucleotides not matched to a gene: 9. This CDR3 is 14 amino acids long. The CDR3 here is CASSPGQVNGKLFF. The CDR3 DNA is TGTGCCAGCAGCCCGGGACAGGTCAACGGAAAACTGTTTTTT. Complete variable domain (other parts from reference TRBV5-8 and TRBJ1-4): EAGVTQSPTHLIKTRGQQATLRCSPISGHTSVYWYQQALGLGLQFLLWYDEGEERNRGNFPPRFSGRQFPNYSSELNVNALELEDSALYLCASSPGQVNGKLFFGSGTQLSVL.

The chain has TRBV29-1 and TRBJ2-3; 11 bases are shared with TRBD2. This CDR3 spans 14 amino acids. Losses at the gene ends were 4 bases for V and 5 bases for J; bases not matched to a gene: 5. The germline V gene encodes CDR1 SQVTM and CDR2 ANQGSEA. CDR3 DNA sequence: TGCAGCGTTGGTCTAGCGGGGGGCCGAGATACGCAGTATTTT. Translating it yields CSVGLAGGRDTQYF.